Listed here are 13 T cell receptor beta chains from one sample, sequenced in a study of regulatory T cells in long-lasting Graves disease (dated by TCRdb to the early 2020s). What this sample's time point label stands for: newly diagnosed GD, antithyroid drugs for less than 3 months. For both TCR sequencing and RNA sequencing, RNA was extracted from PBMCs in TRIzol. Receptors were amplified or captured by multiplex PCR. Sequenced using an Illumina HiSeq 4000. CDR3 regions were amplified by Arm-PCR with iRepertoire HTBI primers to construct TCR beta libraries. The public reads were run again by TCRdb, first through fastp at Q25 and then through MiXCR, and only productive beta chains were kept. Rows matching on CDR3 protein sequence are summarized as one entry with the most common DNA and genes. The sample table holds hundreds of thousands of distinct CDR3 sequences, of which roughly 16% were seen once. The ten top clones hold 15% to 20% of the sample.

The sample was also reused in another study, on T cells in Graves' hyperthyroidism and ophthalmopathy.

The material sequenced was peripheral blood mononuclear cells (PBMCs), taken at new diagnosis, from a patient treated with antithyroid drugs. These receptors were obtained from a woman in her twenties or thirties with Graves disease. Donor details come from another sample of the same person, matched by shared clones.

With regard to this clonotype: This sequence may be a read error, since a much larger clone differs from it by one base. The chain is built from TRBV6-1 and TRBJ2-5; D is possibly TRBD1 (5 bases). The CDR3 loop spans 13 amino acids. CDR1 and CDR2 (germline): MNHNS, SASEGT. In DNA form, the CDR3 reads TGTGCCAGCAGTAGAGACAGTGGAGAGACCAAGTACTTC. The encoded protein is CASSRDSGETKYF.

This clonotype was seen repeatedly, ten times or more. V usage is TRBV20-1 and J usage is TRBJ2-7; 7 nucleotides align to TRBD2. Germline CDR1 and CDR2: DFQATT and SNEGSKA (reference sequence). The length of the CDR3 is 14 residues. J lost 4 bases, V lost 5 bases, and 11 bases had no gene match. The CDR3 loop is CSARGLEDGYEQYF. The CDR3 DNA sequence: TGCAGTGCTCGAGGACTAGAGGATGGATACGAGCAGTACTTC.

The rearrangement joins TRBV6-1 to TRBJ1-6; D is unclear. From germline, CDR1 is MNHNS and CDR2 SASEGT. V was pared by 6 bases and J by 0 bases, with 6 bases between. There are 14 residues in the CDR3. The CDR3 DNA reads TGTGCCAGCAGGAAGAGCTCCTATAATTCACCCCTCCACTTT. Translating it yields CASRKSSYNSPLHF.

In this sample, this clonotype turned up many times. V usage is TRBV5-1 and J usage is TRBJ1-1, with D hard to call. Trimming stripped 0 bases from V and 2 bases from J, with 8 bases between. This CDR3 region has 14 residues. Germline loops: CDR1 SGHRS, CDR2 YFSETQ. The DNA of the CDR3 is TGCGCCAGCAGCTTGGGAGTGGGAAACACTGAAGCTTTCTTT. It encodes CASSLGVGNTEAFF.

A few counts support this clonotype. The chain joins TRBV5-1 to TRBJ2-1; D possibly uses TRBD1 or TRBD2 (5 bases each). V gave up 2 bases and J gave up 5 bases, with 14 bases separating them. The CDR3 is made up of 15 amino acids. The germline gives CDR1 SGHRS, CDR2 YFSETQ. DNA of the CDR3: TGCGCCAGCAGCTTCGGGACCCTACTCCACAATGAGCAGTTCTTC. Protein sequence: CASSFGTLLHNEQFF.

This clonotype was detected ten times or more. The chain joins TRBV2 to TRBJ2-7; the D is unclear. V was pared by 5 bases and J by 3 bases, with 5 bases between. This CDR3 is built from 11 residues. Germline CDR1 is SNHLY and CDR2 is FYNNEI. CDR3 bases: TGTGCCAGCAGTTATGACTACGAGCAGTACTTC. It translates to CASSYDYEQYF.

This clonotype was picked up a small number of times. This chain's CDR3 is CSARAGDASGANVLTF. The CDR3 nucleotides read TGCAGTGCTAGAGCAGGGGACGCCTCTGGGGCCAACGTCCTGACTTTC. V is TRBV20-1 and J is TRBJ2-6, with a tentative D call TRBD1 (6 bases). CDR3 size: 16 residues. Between the trimmed V and J ends, which lost 1 base and 0 bases, there was a span of 10 bases. Germline values: CDR1 DFQATT, CDR2 SNEGSKA (reference sequence).

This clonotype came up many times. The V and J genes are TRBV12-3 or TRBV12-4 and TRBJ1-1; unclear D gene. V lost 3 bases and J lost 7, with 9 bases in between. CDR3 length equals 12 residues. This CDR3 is CASSFTPGEAFF. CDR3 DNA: TGTGCCAGCAGTTTTACCCCCGGTGAAGCTTTCTTT.

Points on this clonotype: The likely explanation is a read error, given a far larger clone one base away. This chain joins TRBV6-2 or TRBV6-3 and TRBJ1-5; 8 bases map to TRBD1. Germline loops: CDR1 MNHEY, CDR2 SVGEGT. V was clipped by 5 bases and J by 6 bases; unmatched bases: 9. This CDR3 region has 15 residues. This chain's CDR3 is CASSEGQGNSQPQHF. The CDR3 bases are TGTGCCAGCAGTGAAGGACAGGGAAACAGTCAGCCCCAGCATTTT.

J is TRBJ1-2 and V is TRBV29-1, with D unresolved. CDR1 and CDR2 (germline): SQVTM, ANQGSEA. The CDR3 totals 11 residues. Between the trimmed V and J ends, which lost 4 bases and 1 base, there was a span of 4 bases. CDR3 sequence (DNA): TGCAGCGTTGTAATTAACTATGGCTACACCTTC. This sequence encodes CSVVINYGYTF. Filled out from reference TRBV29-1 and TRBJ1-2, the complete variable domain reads SAVISQKPSRDICQRGTSLTIQCQVDSQVTMMFWYRQQPGQSLTLIATANQGSEATYESGFVIDKFPISRPNLTFSTLTVSNMSPEDSSIYLCSVVINYGYTFGSGTRLTVV.

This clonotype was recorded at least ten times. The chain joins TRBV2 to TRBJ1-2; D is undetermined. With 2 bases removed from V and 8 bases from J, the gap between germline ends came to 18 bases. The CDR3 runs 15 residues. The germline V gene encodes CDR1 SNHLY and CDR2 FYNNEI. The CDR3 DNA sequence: TGTGCCAGCAGTGAATCAACGGCCCCTCCCAAGGGCTACACCTTC. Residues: CASSESTAPPKGYTF.

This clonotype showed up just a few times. CDR3 in amino acids: CASRTTAGGPYEQYF. CDR3 bases: TGTGCCAGCAGAACTACCGCGGGAGGGCCCTACGAGCAGTACTTC. V and J are TRBV6-1 and TRBJ2-7, with 9 nucleotides matching TRBD2. Looked up from germline, CDR1 is MNHNS and CDR2 is SASEGT. V was clipped by 6 bases and J by 2 bases; unmatched bases: 8. The CDR3 totals 15 residues.

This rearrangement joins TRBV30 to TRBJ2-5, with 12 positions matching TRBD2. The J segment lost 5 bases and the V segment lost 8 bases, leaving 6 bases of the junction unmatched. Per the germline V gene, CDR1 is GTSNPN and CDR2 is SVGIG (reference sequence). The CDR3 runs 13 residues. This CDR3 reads CATRTSGTETQYF. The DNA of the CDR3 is TGTGCCACCCGGACTAGCGGGACGGAGACCCAGTACTTC.